This TCR beta chain is drawn from a study of blood T cells in healthy people across ages. Study results and limitations: Long-lived and aged donors differed, with more naive CD4+ cells and higher diversity in the long-lived.

With a J-beta primer mix and a sample-barcoded 5' primer, a second PCR ran roughly 6 to 11 cycles. A minimum of 2.5 million CDR3-containing paired-end reads was obtained for each sample. TCRdb reanalysed the 5' RACE reads using MiXCR and keeps one entry per CDR3 protein. This table has 1.8 million or so distinct CDR3 sequences, about 39% appearing once. V gave up 7 bases and J gave up 6 bases, with 13 bases separating them. The CDR3 extends over 12 amino acids. The germline V gene encodes CDR1 MNHEY and CDR2 SMNVEV (reference sequence). As concerns this clonotype: The antigen is not known.

This sequence joins TRBV27 and TRBJ2-7, with D possibly matching TRBD2 (6 bases). The sample consisted of blood. This sequence originates from a human donor in good health. CDR3 residues: CASTGGASEQYF. As DNA, the CDR3 is TGTGCCAGCACTGGAGGGGCGTCCGAGCAGTACTTC.